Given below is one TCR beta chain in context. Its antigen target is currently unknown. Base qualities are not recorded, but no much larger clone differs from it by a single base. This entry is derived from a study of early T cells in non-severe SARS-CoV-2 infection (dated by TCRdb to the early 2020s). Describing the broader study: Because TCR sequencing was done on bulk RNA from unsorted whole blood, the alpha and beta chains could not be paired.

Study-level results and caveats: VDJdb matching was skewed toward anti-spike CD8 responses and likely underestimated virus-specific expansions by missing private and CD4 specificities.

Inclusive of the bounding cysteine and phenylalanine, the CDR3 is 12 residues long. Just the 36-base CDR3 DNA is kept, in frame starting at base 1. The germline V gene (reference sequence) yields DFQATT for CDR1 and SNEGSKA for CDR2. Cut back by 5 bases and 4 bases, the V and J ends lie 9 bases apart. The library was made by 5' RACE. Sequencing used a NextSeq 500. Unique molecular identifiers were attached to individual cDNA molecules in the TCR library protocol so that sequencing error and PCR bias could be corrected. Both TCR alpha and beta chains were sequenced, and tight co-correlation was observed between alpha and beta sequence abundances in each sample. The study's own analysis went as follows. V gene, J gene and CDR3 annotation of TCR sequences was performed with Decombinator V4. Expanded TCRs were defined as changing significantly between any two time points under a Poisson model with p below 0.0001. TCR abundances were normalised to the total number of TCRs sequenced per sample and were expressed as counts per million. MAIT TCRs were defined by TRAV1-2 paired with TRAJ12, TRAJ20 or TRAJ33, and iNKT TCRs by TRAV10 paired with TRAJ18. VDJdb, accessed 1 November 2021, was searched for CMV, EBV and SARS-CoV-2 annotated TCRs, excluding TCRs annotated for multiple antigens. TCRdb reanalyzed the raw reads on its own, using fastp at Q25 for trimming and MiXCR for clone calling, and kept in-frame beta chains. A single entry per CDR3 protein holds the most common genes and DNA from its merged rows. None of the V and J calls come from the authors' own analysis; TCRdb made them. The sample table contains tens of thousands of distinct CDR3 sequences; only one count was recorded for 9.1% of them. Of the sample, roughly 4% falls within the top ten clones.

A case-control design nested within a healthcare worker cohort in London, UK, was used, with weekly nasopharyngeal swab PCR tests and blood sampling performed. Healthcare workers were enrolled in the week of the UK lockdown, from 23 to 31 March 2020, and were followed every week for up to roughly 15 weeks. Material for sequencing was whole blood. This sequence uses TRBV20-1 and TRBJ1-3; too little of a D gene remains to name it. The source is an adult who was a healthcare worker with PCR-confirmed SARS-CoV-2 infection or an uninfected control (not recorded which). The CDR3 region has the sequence CSAGESGNTIYF. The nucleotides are TGCAGTGCTGGGGAGTCCGGAAACACCATATATTTT.